The 16 T cell receptor beta chains presented below share a single source sample, sequenced in a study of cytomegalovirus exposure and HLA in healthy donors. The PCR used 60 Vbeta and 13 Jbeta primers. The assay was immunoSEQ multiplex PCR, and TCRdb's table has in-frame clones only and misses some. Here the sample spans about 200,000 clones, 70% to 80% being singletons. Sequences were obtained from PBMCs. The receptors shown here come from a woman aged 50 to 60 in good health and CMV-seronegative.

This clone was detected only once. This chain connects TRBV6-5 to TRBJ1-4, with D unresolved. The CDR3 is made up of 15 amino acids. Trimming cost V 7 bases and J 5 bases, with 17 bases left between them. CDR1 MNHEY and CDR2 SVGAGI come from the germline V gene. CDR3 sequence reads: CASTPRAGINEKLFF. CDR3 coding DNA: TGTGCCAGCACTCCCCGTGCGGGCATAAATGAAAAACTGTTTTTT.

The chain carries TRBV29-1 and TRBJ1-6; 7 bases match TRBD1. J gave up 2 bases and V 7 bases, and 8 bases lay outside the gene matches. This CDR3 spans 15 amino acids. The germline gives CDR1 SQVTM, CDR2 ANQGSEA. The CDR3 DNA follows: TGCAGCGCCCGCGAGGGGGCCACCTATAATTCACCCCTCCACTTT. Protein: CSAREGATYNSPLHF.

The chain combines TRBV29-1 with TRBJ1-1; D is ambiguous. The CDR3 contains 15 residues. Germline V CDR1 and CDR2: SQVTM, ANQGSEA. Deletions cut 3 bases from V and 0 bases from J, with 14 bases between. The CDR3: CSVDRNNNLNTEAFF. The CDR3 DNA reads as TGCAGCGTTGACAGAAATAACAACCTGAACACTGAAGCTTTCTTT.

The CDR3 region is CASRKLSGSQETQYF. The CDR3 DNA reads TGTGCCAGCAGGAAGCTTTCGGGGTCGCAAGAGACCCAGTACTTC. The genes are TRBV2 and TRBJ2-5; a weak D match, TRBD2 (5 bases). The CDR3 consists of 15 residues. CDR1 is SNHLY and CDR2 is FYNNEI in the germline V gene. The V gene lost 6 bases and the J gene lost 2 bases, with 16 bases spanning the gap.

The chain uses TRBV7-3 and TRBJ2-2; D is undetermined. Germline CDR1 reads SGHTA; CDR2 reads FQGTGA. The CDR3 has 13 residues. With 0 bases removed from V and 5 bases from J, the gap between germline ends came to 4 bases. The CDR3 sequence: CASSLTSTGELFF. In nucleotides, the CDR3 is TGTGCCAGCAGCTTAACATCGACCGGGGAGCTGTTTTTT. Combining the CDR3 with reference TRBV7-3 and TRBJ2-2 gives the whole variable domain GAGVSQTPSNKVTEKGKYVELRCDPISGHTALYWYRQSLGQGPEFLIYFQGTGAADDSGLPNDRFFAVRPEGSVSTLKIQRTERGDSAVYLCASSLTSTGELFFGEGSRLTVL.

The chain recombines TRBV4-3 with TRBJ1-6, with D tentatively TRBD1 (6 bases). Germline CDR1 is LGHNA and CDR2 is YSLEER. Trimming removed 0 bases at V and 2 bases at J, with 8 bases between. The CDR3 loop spans 16 amino acids. The CDR3 bases are TGCGCCAGCAGCCAAGAGTGGGGGCCCTATAATTCACCCCTCCACTTT. Its protein is CASSQEWGPYNSPLHF.

This chain uses TRBV2 with TRBJ1-5; the match to TRBD1 covers 9 bases. The CDR3 is made up of 15 amino acids. The germline CDR1 and CDR2 sequences are SNHLY and FYNNEI. V lost 6 bases, J lost 14 bases, and 17 bases stayed unmatched. CDR3 DNA sequence: TGTGCCAGCAGAGCCCCGGGGACGGACAGGGGAAAAGAGCATTTT. Its translation: CASRAPGTDRGKEHF.

This chain joins TRBV11-2 and TRBJ1-6; TRBD1 aligns across 12 bases. This CDR3 spans 15 amino acids. V trimming: 1 base; J trimming: 14 bases; junction bases outside the gene matches: 6. Germline-derived CDR1 and CDR2 are SGHAT and FQNNGV. The CDR3 sequence: CASSLGGTGGRTLHF. In DNA form, the CDR3 reads TGTGCCAGCAGCTTAGGTGGGACAGGGGGCAGGACCCTCCACTTT.

This clone was seen more than once but under ten times. This chain connects TRBV7-2 to TRBJ1-1; D gene ambiguous. Germline CDR1 and CDR2: SGHTA and FQGNSA. V was trimmed by 2 bases and J by 4 bases, leaving 11 bases between them. This CDR3 contains 14 residues. The CDR3 DNA reads as TGTGCCAGCAGCTTATGGCCGTCGTTCACTGAAGCTTTCTTT. This sequence encodes CASSLWPSFTEAFF.

V usage is TRBV9 and J usage is TRBJ2-6, with 7 nucleotides matching TRBD2. J was trimmed by 1 base and V by 10 bases; bases with no gene match: 11. The CDR3 runs to 16 residues. The germline gives CDR1 SGDLS, CDR2 YYNGEE. The CDR3 DNA is TGTGCCCAAAGGGAGTGGGGGGGGTCTGGGGCCAACGTCCTGACTTTC. Residues: CAQREWGGSGANVLTF.

The rearrangement uses TRBV2 and TRBJ2-4, with D tentatively TRBD2 (6 bases). Looked up from germline, CDR1 is SNHLY and CDR2 is FYNNEI. Trimming took off 7 bases at V and 3 bases at J, with 19 bases between the two ends. There are 16 residues in the CDR3. The CDR3 loop reads CASTPDWRANKNIQYF. Written as DNA, the CDR3 is TGTGCCAGCACACCCGATTGGAGGGCGAACAAAAACATTCAGTACTTC.

In its sample, this clone was seen a few times. This chain links TRBV6-4 with TRBJ2-1, with TRBD2 matching 10 bases. The trim removed 5 bases at V and 3 bases at J, leaving 10 bases unmatched. The CDR3 runs 17 residues. Germline V CDR1 and CDR2: MRHNA, SNTAGT. The CDR3, as DNA: TGTGCCAGCAGTCCTCTGACTAGCGGGCCTAACTACAATGAGCAGTTCTTC. Protein: CASSPLTSGPNYNEQFF.

The chain couples TRBV7-9 to TRBJ1-1; TRBD1 might be the D (5 bases). Trimming shortened V by 3 bases and J by 3 bases, and 20 bases separated the two germline ends. Germline CDR1 and CDR2: SEHNR and FQNEAQ (reference sequence). The CDR3 spans 17 residues. Here the CDR3 reads CASSFLSGGGGDTEAFF. Here the CDR3 DNA reads TGTGCCAGCAGCTTTCTCTCGGGGGGTGGGGGTGACACTGAAGCTTTCTTT.

This chain links TRBV6-6 with TRBJ2-2, with 11 positions matching TRBD1. J gave up 6 bases and V 5 bases, and 5 bases lay outside the gene matches. CDR1 is MNHNY, CDR2 SVGAGI, per germline (reference sequence). The length of the CDR3 is 15 residues. For the CDR3, the DNA is TGTGCCAGCAGTACGGACAGGGGGCGCCCCGGGGAGCTGTTTTTT. Translating it yields CASSTDRGRPGELFF.

The chain employs TRBV5-1 and TRBJ2-3, with D perhaps matching TRBD1 (6 bases). The CDR3 has 12 amino acids. Germline V gene lookup returns CDR1 SGHRS and CDR2 YFSETQ. V gave up 5 bases and J gave up 3 bases, with 7 bases separating them. In DNA form, the CDR3 reads TGCGCCAGCAGTACAGGGACAGATACGCAGTATTTT. This encodes CASSTGTDTQYF.

The V gene is TRBV7-2, the J gene TRBJ2-2; 7 bases line up with TRBD1. In germline, CDR1 is SGHTA, CDR2 FQGNSA. This CDR3 region has 15 residues. V trimming: 5 bases; J trimming: 1 base; junction bases outside the gene matches: 4. In DNA form, the CDR3 reads TGTGCCAGCAGCAAGGACAGGTTGAACACCGGGGAGCTGTTTTTT. It encodes CASSKDRLNTGELFF.